Listed below are T cell receptor beta chains from one sample, sequenced in a study of metastatic and nonmetastatic thyroid tumors. MiXCR re-clonotyped the PCR reads for TCRdb. The data show 40,000 to 50,000 clones, about an eighth seen once. The specimen sequenced was blood. Receptors were obtained from a male donor with papillary thyroid cancer or a benign thyroid nodule (not recorded which). Some clones in this sample may be carry-over from other donors' samples. The CDR3 runs from the conserved cysteine through the conserved F or W. The D gene is left open where the match is weak. Expanded clones get a size class; other rows say once, few or many, or leave the size out.

d_call	v_call	clone_size	j_call	cdr3_aa	cdr3_nt
NA	TRBV4-1	NA	TRBJ2-7	CASSQDPTAYEQYF	TGCGCCAGCAGCCAAGATCCGACAGCCTACGAGCAGTACTTC
NA	TRBV6-4	NA	TRBJ2-2	CASSYGTYTGELFF	TGTGCCAGCAGTTACGGGACCTACACCGGGGAGCTGTTTTTT
TRBD1	TRBV20-1	many	TRBJ1-1	CSALPTGGERAFF	TGCAGTGCCCTTCCAACAGGGGGCGAGAGAGCTTTCTTT
NA	TRBV29-1	NA	TRBJ2-6	CSVGGGVGANVLTF	TGCAGCGTGGGGGGAGGAGTTGGGGCCAACGTCCTGACTTTC
TRBD1	TRBV6-1	many	TRBJ2-2	CASSTGQGFNGELFF	TGTGCCAGCAGCACGGGACAGGGGTTTAACGGGGAGCTGTTTTTT
NA	TRBV20-1	many	TRBJ1-1	CSARDSGREYTEAFF	TGCAGTGCTAGAGATTCAGGCAGGGAGTACACTGAAGCTTTCTTT
TRBD2	TRBV5-6	many	TRBJ2-1	CASSAPPTGRAGLGQFF	TGTGCCAGCAGCGCCCCACCGACGGGGAGGGCCGGGTTAGGGCAGTTCTTC
TRBD1	TRBV2	many	TRBJ1-3	CASRHRGSGNTIYF	TGTGCCAGCAGACACAGGGGTTCTGGAAACACCATATATTTT
TRBD1	TRBV19	NA	TRBJ1-1	CASSNLGFRGREAFF	TGTGCCAGTAGTAACTTAGGTTTTAGGGGGCGTGAAGCTTTCTTT
TRBD1	TRBV6-1	NA	TRBJ2-1	CASDRTGNYNEQFF	TGTGCCAGCGATAGGACAGGTAACTACAATGAGCAGTTCTTC